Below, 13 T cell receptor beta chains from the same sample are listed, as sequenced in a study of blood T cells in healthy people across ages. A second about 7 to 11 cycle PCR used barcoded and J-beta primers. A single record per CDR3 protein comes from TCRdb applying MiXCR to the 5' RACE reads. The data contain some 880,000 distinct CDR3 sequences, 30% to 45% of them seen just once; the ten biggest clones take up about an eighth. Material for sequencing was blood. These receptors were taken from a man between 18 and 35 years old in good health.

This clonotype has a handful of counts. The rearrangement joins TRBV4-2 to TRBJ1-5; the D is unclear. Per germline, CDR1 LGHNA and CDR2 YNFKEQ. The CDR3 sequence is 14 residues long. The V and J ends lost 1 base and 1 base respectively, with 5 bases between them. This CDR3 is CASSQGPSNQPQHF. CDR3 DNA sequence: TGTGCCAGCAGCCAAGGACCCAGCAATCAGCCCCAGCATTTT.

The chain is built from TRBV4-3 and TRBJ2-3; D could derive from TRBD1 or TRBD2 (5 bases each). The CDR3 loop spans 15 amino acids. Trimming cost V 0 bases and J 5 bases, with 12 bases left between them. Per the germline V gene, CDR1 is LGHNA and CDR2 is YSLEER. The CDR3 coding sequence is TGCGCCAGCAGCCAAGATCTCCGGGGCGGAGATACGCAGTATTTT. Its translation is CASSQDLRGGDTQYF.

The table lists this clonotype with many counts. The CDR3 DNA follows: TGTGCCAGCAGTTCCCGACAGGAGGGTGGCTACACCTTC. Its translation is CASSSRQEGGYTF. V gene TRBV12-3 or TRBV12-4 combines with J gene TRBJ1-2; perhaps TRBD1 as D (6 bases). With 4 bases removed from V and 7 bases from J, the gap between germline ends came to 13 bases. The CDR3 totals 13 residues.

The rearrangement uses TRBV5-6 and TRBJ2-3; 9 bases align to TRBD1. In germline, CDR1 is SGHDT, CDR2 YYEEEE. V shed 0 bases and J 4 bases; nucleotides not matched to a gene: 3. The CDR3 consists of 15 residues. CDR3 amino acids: CASSLATGGSDTQYF. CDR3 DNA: TGTGCCAGCAGCTTGGCGACAGGGGGATCAGATACGCAGTATTTT.

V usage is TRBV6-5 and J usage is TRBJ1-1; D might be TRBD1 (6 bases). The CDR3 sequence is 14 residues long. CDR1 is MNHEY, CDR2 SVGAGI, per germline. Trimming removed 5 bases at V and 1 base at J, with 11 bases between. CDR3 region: CASSRDTQNTEAFF. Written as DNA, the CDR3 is TGTGCCAGCAGTCGGGACACACAGAACACTGAAGCTTTCTTT.

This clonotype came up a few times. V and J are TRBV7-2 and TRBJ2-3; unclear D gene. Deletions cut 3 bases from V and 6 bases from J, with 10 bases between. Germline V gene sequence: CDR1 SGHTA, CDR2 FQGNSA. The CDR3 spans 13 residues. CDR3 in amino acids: CASSFGSEDTQYF. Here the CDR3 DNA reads TGTGCCAGCAGCTTCGGATCTGAGGATACGCAGTATTTT.

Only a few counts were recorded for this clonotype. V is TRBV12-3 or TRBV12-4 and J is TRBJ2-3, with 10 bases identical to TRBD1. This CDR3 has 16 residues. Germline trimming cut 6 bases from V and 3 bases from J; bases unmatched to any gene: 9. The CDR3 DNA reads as TGTGCCAGCAGCGGGGGAGGGACAGGGGTTACAGATACGCAGTATTTT. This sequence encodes CASSGGGTGVTDTQYF.

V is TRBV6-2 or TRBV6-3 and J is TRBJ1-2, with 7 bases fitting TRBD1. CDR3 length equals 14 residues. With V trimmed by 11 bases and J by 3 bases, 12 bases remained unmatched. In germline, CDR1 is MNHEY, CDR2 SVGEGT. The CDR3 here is CAVFRRTGDYGYTF. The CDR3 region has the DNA TGTGCCGTGTTTCGGAGGACAGGTGACTATGGCTACACCTTC.

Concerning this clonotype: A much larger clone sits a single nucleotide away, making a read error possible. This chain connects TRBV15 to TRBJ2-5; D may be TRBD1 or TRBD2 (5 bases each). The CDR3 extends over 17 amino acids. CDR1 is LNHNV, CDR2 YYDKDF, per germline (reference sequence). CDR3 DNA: TGTACCACCAGCAGAGGCAAGGTGGGACGGTTAAAAGAGACCCAGTACTTC. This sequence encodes CTTSRGKVGRLKETQYF.

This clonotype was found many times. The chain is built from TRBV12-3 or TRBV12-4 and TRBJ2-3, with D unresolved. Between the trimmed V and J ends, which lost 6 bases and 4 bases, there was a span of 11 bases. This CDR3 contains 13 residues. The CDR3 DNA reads TGTGCCAGCAGCCTCTTAGGTTCAGATACGCAGTATTTT. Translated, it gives CASSLLGSDTQYF.

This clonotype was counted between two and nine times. Written as DNA, the CDR3 is TGTGCCAGCAGCCCGCGTCAGGGGTTTAGGCCCCAGCATTTT. It translates to CASSPRQGFRPQHF. This chain uses TRBV7-4 with TRBJ1-5; D perhaps matches TRBD1 (6 bases). There are 14 residues in the CDR3. V was pared by 5 bases and J by 9 bases, with 17 bases between. Germline CDR1 reads SGHVT; CDR2 reads SQSDAQ.

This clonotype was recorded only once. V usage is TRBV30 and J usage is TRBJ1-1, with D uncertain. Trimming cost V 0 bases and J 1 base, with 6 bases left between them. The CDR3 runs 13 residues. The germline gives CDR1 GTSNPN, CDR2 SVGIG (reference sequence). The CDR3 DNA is TGTGCCTGGAGTGTATCCTCGAACACTGAAGCTTTCTTT. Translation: CAWSVSSNTEAFF.

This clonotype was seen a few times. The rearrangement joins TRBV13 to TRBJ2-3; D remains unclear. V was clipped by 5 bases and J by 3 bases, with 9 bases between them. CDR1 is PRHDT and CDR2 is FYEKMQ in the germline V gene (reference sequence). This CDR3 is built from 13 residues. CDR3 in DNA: TGTGCCAGCAGCCCCTACTTGACAGATACGCAGTATTTT. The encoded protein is CASSPYLTDTQYF.